The 21 T cell receptor beta chains presented below share a single source sample, sequenced in a study of CXCR3-negative and CXCR3-positive naive CD8 T cells. Study-level findings and limits: Hydrophobicity was higher for TRB CDR3s found in CXCR3-positive naive cells than in CXCR3-negative naive cells.

No antigen has been assigned to these receptors. UMI-tagged TRB cDNA libraries were built via 5' RACE. TCRdb reprocessed the 5' RACE reads and stores each CDR3 protein as one record, lacking DNA. With around 160,000 distinct CDR3 sequences in the sample, the ten largest clones hold around 0.3%. Sequenced input: naive CXCR3+ CD8+ T cells from blood. Regarding subset: CD45RO-CCR7+CD27+CD95- naive CD8+ T cells expressing CXCR3 (TNR3+). The source is a human donor in good health. Some clones in this sample may be carry-over from other donors' samples.

The rearrangement joins TRBV10-2 to TRBJ1-2; TCRdb's D call of TRBD1 is untestable without DNA. This CDR3 comprises 15 residues. The germline V gene encodes CDR1 WSHSY and CDR2 SAAADI. The CDR3 loop is CASSEGPGGAYGYTF.

The V call is TRBV7-9, the J call TRBJ2-7; TCRdb calls TRBD2, which cannot be checked without DNA. This CDR3 has 14 amino acids. Per the germline V gene, CDR1 is SEHNR and CDR2 is FQNEAQ (reference sequence). CDR3 residues: CASSYYGGPGEQYF.

The chain uses TRBV6-6 and TRBJ1-5. The CDR3 is 14 residues long. Germline V lookup: CDR1 MNHNY, CDR2 SVGAGI (reference sequence). CDR3 residues: CASSYGGGDQPQHF.

The chain combines TRBV20-1 with TRBJ2-7; TCRdb's D call, TRBD2, is unchecked because there is no DNA. CDR1 is DFQATT, CDR2 SNEGSKA, per germline (reference sequence). There are 13 residues in the CDR3. The CDR3 region is CSAKRESSYEQYF.

The gene calls are TRBV7-9 and TRBJ2-5; TCRdb selects TRBD1, and the lack of DNA leaves this call unchecked. The CDR3 is 16 amino acids. Germline CDR1 SEHNR, CDR2 FQNEAQ (reference sequence). The chain's CDR3 is CASGTTLGGYQETQYF.

The gene calls are TRBV6-5 and TRBJ1-2; TCRdb's D gene call, TRBD1, goes unchecked for lack of DNA. This CDR3 has 15 residues. Germline V gene lookup returns CDR1 MNHEY and CDR2 SVGAGI. The CDR3 loop reads CASRDRGNLGFGYTF.

The rearrangement uses TRBV7-3 and TRBJ2-1; the D gene TCRdb calls, TRBD2, cannot be checked with no DNA. The germline gives CDR1 SGHTA, CDR2 FQGTGA. The CDR3 covers 15 residues. The CDR3 reads CASSLLAGGYNEQFF.

The V gene is TRBV7-2, the J gene TRBJ2-2; the D call from TCRdb, TRBD1, cannot be confirmed without DNA. Germline assignment: CDR1 SGHTA and CDR2 FQGNSA. This CDR3 is built from 17 residues. The chain's CDR3 is CASSSSPGHLNTGELFF.

The chain recombines TRBV5-1 with TRBJ1-4; TCRdb calls TRBD1, which cannot be checked without DNA. Germline-derived CDR1 and CDR2 are SGHRS and YFSETQ. The CDR3 is made up of 13 amino acids. CDR3 sequence: CASSLERGQGLFF.

The chain recombines TRBV28 with TRBJ2-7; TCRdb outputs TRBD1, but without DNA this stays unchecked. This CDR3 has 17 residues. Per germline, CDR1 MDHEN and CDR2 SYDVKM. CDR3 in amino acids: CASLPLVGAGGTYEQYF.

The chain employs TRBV3-1 and TRBJ2-7. The CDR3 consists of 14 residues. CDR1 and CDR2 from the germline V gene are LGHDT and YNNKEL (reference sequence). CDR3 residues: CASSQDSGPYQQYF.

V gene TRBV5-6 combines with J gene TRBJ2-3; TCRdb returns TRBD2, unconfirmable since there is no DNA. Looked up from germline, CDR1 is SGHDT and CDR2 is YYEEEE. The CDR3 is 15 amino acids. CDR3 protein: CASSTRRGGRGTQYF.

The chain recombines TRBV5-1 with TRBJ2-5; as DNA is missing, the TRBD1 call by TCRdb cannot be tested. There are 14 residues in the CDR3. CDR1 is SGHRS, CDR2 YFSETQ, per germline. CDR3 in amino acids: CASSFPGTEETQYF.

The genes are TRBV2 and TRBJ2-1; TCRdb's assignment of TRBD1 cannot be checked, as there is no DNA. Germline CDR1 reads SNHLY; CDR2 reads FYNNEI. The CDR3 contains 14 residues. Here the CDR3 reads CASSEAGQYNEQFF.

The rearrangement joins TRBV7-2 to TRBJ2-7. The length of the CDR3 is 11 residues. Germline CDR1 and CDR2: SGHTA and FQGNSA. CDR3 in amino acids: CASSPSYEKYF.

This sequence joins TRBV12-3 or TRBV12-4 and TRBJ2-7. CDR3 length: 15 residues. This CDR3 reads CASSGLPSSSYEQYF.

V is TRBV15 and J is TRBJ2-7; no DNA is available, so the TRBD1 call from TCRdb remains unchecked. The germline CDR1 and CDR2 sequences are LNHNV and YYDKDF (reference sequence). This CDR3 contains 15 residues. CDR3 in amino acids: CATSRTGAPGYEQYF. Full variable domain (remainder filled in from reference TRBV15 and TRBJ2-7): DAMVIQNPRYQVTQFGKPVTLSCSQTLNHNVMYWYQQKSSQAPKLLFHYYDKDFNNEADTPDNFQSRRPNTSFCFLDIRSPGLGDTAMYLCATSRTGAPGYEQYFGPGTRLTVT.

The rearrangement uses TRBV20-1 and TRBJ1-5; lacking DNA, the TRBD1 call made by TCRdb goes unchecked. The CDR3 extends over 15 amino acids. CDR1 and CDR2 (germline): DFQATT, SNEGSKA (reference sequence). The CDR3 region is CSAKIPGQPSQPQHF.

V and J are TRBV5-6 and TRBJ2-5; TCRdb indicates TRBD2, and absent DNA this call remains unverified. The CDR3 runs 15 residues. CDR1 and CDR2 (germline): SGHDT, YYEEEE. CDR3 sequence reads: CASSLGTSGKETQYF. Together with reference TRBV5-6 and TRBJ2-5, the CDR3 gives the full variable domain: DAGVTQSPTHLIKTRGQQVTLRCSPKSGHDTVSWYQQALGQGPQFIFQYYEEEERQRGNFPDRFSGHQFPNYSSELNVNALLLGDSALYLCASSLGTSGKETQYFGPGTRLLVL.

V usage is TRBV19 and J usage is TRBJ1-1; TCRdb designates TRBD1, a call that cannot be tested without DNA. This CDR3 contains 13 residues. In germline, CDR1 is LNHDA, CDR2 SQIVND (reference sequence). The CDR3 reads CASSPGEAAEAFF. The full variable domain, completed using reference TRBV19 and TRBJ1-1, is DGGITQSPKYLFRKEGQNVTLSCEQNLNHDAMYWYRQDPGQGLRLIYYSQIVNDFQKGDIAEGYSVSREKKESFPLTVTSAQKNPTAFYLCASSPGEAAEAFFGQGTRLTVV.

The chain links TRBV6-2 or TRBV6-3 to TRBJ1-2; no DNA is available, so the TRBD1 call from TCRdb remains unchecked. Germline CDR1 reads MNHEY; CDR2 reads SVGEGT. There are 13 residues in the CDR3. The CDR3 loop reads CASSLGQVSGYTF.